These T cell receptor beta chains were read from a single sample in a study of regulatory T cells in long-lasting Graves disease. In TCRdb, the multiplex PCR reads were re-called with MiXCR into one record per CDR3 protein. The profile covers around 500,000 distinct CDR3 sequences, with around 13% appearing a single time and approximately 9% taken by the ten largest. These data were also filed under a second study, of T cells in Graves' hyperthyroidism and ophthalmopathy.

The sample in question was peripheral blood mononuclear cells (PBMCs), obtained at new diagnosis, from a patient treated with antithyroid drugs. Receptors were obtained from a woman aged 30 to 39 with Graves disease. Both conserved end residues are part of each CDR3. Fields, in order: V gene, clone size, D gene, J gene, CDR3 protein, CDR3 DNA. A D gene is named only where the DNA matches it firmly. The size entry is marked missing in some rows and otherwise reads once, few, many or a size class.

TRBV4-1	many	NA	TRBJ2-7	CASSQDRTIFGEQYF	TGCGCCAGCAGCCAAGACCGTACGATTTTCGGCGAGCAGTACTTC
TRBV9	many	TRBD2	TRBJ2-7	CASSSGLGSYEQYF	TGTGCCAGCAGCTCGGGACTAGGTTCCTACGAGCAGTACTTC
TRBV20-1	NA	TRBD1	TRBJ1-2	CSARVQGAQGYTF	TGCAGTGCTAGAGTCCAGGGGGCACAGGGCTACACCTTC
TRBV28	NA	NA	TRBJ1-5	CASSQPQPQHF	TGTGCCAGCAGTCAGCCACAGCCCCAGCATTTT
TRBV28	NA	TRBD2	TRBJ2-7	CASSLLGTGLADSLTSYEQYF	TGTGCCAGCAGTTTATTGGGTACGGGACTAGCGGACTCTCTTACCTCCTACGAGCAGTACTTC
TRBV18	many	NA	TRBJ1-2	CASSPPERVLTNYGYTF	TGTGCCAGCTCACCACCTGAAAGGGTCCTAACTAACTATGGCTACACCTTC
TRBV18	few	NA	TRBJ2-5	CASSPPGTAQETQYF	TGTGCCAGCTCACCGCCCGGGACGGCCCAAGAGACCCAGTACTTC
TRBV28	few	TRBD2	TRBJ2-1	CASLSHAGGKDEQFF	TGTGCCAGCCTATCCCACGCGGGGGGCAAGGATGAGCAGTTCTTC
TRBV19	few	NA	TRBJ1-5	CATGEHNQPQHF	TGTGCCACCGGCGAGCACAATCAGCCCCAGCATTTT
TRBV20-1	NA	TRBD1	TRBJ1-1	CSARDFTGTGRAEAFF	TGCAGTGCTAGAGATTTCACCGGGACAGGGAGGGCTGAAGCTTTCTTT
TRBV4-2	few	TRBD1	TRBJ2-7	CASSRSPGQRSYEQYF	TGTGCCAGCAGCCGATCTCCGGGACAGCGGTCCTACGAGCAGTACTTC
TRBV4-1	NA	NA	TRBJ1-2	CASSQPADYGYTF	TGCGCCAGCAGCCAACCCGCCGACTATGGCTACACCTTC
TRBV30	NA	NA	TRBJ1-1	CAWSRRHSLDTEAFF	TGTGCCTGGAGCCGTCGGCACTCATTAGACACTGAAGCTTTCTTT
TRBV7-9	many	NA	TRBJ1-1	CASKTNSLNNEAFF	TGTGCCAGCAAAACAAACAGCCTCAATAATGAAGCTTTCTTT
TRBV6-1	many	NA	TRBJ1-1	CASSAGELGAFF	TGTGCCAGCAGCGCGGGGGAACTCGGAGCTTTCTTT
TRBV7-9	few	TRBD1	TRBJ2-7	CASSLSVGFLTGGGEQYF	TGTGCCAGCAGCTTATCCGTCGGTTTTCTAACAGGGGGCGGCGAGCAGTACTTC
TRBV20-1	few	NA	TRBJ2-1	CSASKHDYNEQFF	TGCAGTGCTAGTAAACACGATTACAATGAGCAGTTCTTC
TRBV7-2	many	NA	TRBJ1-2	CASSLGGGMGYGYTF	TGTGCCAGCAGCTTAGGTGGAGGGATGGGCTATGGCTACACCTTC
TRBV24-1	many	NA	TRBJ2-2	CATSGPGPGELFF	TGTGCCACCAGTGGGCCTGGGCCCGGGGAGCTGTTTTTT
TRBV2	many	NA	TRBJ2-7	CASTLDGTYEQYF	TGTGCCAGCACCTTGGACGGTACCTACGAGCAGTACTTC
TRBV18	many	NA	TRBJ2-5	CASSPRAGETQYF	TGTGCCAGCTCACCGCGGGCGGGTGAGACCCAGTACTTC
TRBV3-1	many	NA	TRBJ1-5	CASSPTQGSQPQHF	TGTGCCAGCAGCCCAACACAGGGTAGCCAGCCCCAGCATTTT
TRBV9	NA	TRBD2	TRBJ2-1	CASSGSREGLYNEQFF	TGTGCCAGCAGCGGGTCCCGGGAGGGCCTTTACAATGAGCAGTTCTTC
TRBV18	many	TRBD2	TRBJ2-5	CASSPPGLDIETQYF	TGTGCCAGCTCACCACCTGGACTAGACATAGAGACCCAGTACTTC
TRBV12-3/TRBV12-4	once	TRBD2	TRBJ2-2	CASRVNLAGGRAGELFF	TGTGCCAGCAGGGTTAACCTAGCGGGAGGCCGGGCCGGGGAGCTGTTTTTT
TRBV5-1	NA	TRBD2	TRBJ2-1	CASSLGLAGEVDEQFF	TGCGCCAGCAGCTTGGGGCTAGCGGGAGAGGTAGATGAGCAGTTCTTC
TRBV4-3	many	TRBD2	TRBJ2-3	CASSRLAGVATQYF	TGCGCCAGCAGCCGACTAGCGGGAGTGGCTACGCAGTATTTT
TRBV15	few	NA	TRBJ2-7	CATSRDRLTGRSYEQYF	TGTGCCACCAGCAGAGACAGGCTAACCGGGAGATCCTACGAGCAGTACTTC
TRBV30	NA	NA	TRBJ1-1	CAWSVTLSTEAFF	TGTGCCTGGAGTGTTACCTTAAGTACTGAAGCTTTCTTT
TRBV30	NA	NA	TRBJ1-1	CAWTPGTTNTEAFF	TGTGCCTGGACCCCTGGGACAACGAACACTGAAGCTTTCTTT
TRBV3-1	many	NA	TRBJ1-1	CASSQDRQTNTEAFF	TGTGCCAGCAGCCAAGACCGACAGACCAACACTGAAGCTTTCTTT
TRBV6-1	many	NA	TRBJ2-7	CASSTLEGYEQYF	TGTGCCAGCAGTACCCTGGAGGGCTACGAGCAGTACTTC
TRBV24-1	NA	NA	TRBJ2-2	CATRDTGELFF	TGTGCCACCCGGGACACCGGGGAGCTGTTTTTT
TRBV7-7	NA	TRBD1	TRBJ2-5	CASSFGTGEGLETQYF	TGTGCCAGCAGCTTCGGGACAGGGGAAGGTTTGGAGACCCAGTACTTC
TRBV12-3/TRBV12-4	once	NA	TRBJ2-7	CASSPPTGKDSSYEQYF	TGTGCCAGCAGTCCCCCTACAGGGAAGGATTCATCCTACGAGCAGTACTTC
TRBV6-1	NA	NA	TRBJ2-1	CASSPTRVHTDEQFF	TGTGCCAGCAGCCCGACTAGGGTACATACGGATGAGCAGTTCTTC
TRBV20-1	few	NA	TRBJ1-5	CSAQTTAGGGQPQHF	TGCAGTGCCCAGACAACCGCGGGAGGTGGACAGCCCCAGCATTTT
TRBV9	NA	NA	TRBJ2-4	CASSPREQAKNIQYF	TGTGCCAGCAGCCCACGCGAACAAGCCAAAAACATTCAGTACTTC
TRBV6-2/TRBV6-3	many	NA	TRBJ2-3	CASMEASFSRDTQYF	TGTGCCAGCATGGAGGCAAGCTTCTCTCGAGATACGCAGTATTTT
TRBV5-1	many	NA	TRBJ1-1	CASSLSGNMNTEAFF	TGCGCCAGCAGCCTTTCCGGGAATATGAACACTGAAGCTTTCTTT
TRBV25-1	many	NA	TRBJ1-2	CASSEFRVNYGYTF	TGTGCCAGCAGTGAATTTAGGGTTAACTATGGCTACACCTTC
TRBV4-3	many	TRBD2	TRBJ2-7	CASSQDSASGEQYF	TGCGCCAGCAGCCAAGATTCGGCTAGCGGCGAGCAGTACTTC
TRBV27	many	NA	TRBJ2-1	CASSNRLPSYNEQFF	TGTGCCAGCAGTAACCGCCTTCCGTCCTACAATGAGCAGTTCTTC
TRBV11-1	NA	NA	TRBJ1-1	CASSLRETGPYSEAFF	TGTGCCAGCAGCTTACGGGAGACAGGCCCATATAGTGAAGCTTTCTTT
TRBV11-2	many	NA	TRBJ1-2	CASSPGGAGGYTF	TGTGCCAGCAGCCCGGGAGGTGCGGGTGGCTACACCTTC
TRBV30	many	TRBD1	TRBJ2-1	CAWTGTGGERQFF	TGTGCCTGGACCGGGACAGGGGGCGAACGGCAGTTCTTC
TRBV28	many	TRBD2	TRBJ2-3	CASSLWTSGITDTQYF	TGTGCCAGCAGTTTATGGACTAGCGGTATCACAGATACGCAGTATTTT
TRBV5-1	few	TRBD1	TRBJ2-7	CASSFRDRPSYEQYF	TGCGCCAGCAGCTTCCGGGACAGGCCTTCCTACGAGCAGTACTTC
TRBV11-1	many	NA	TRBJ2-2	CASSLSGARSGELFF	TGTGCCAGCAGCTTATCAGGGGCTCGGTCCGGGGAGCTGTTTTTT
TRBV27	NA	NA	TRBJ2-7	CASSMRGPYEQYF	TGTGCCAGCAGTATGAGGGGCCCCTACGAGCAGTACTTC
TRBV18	many	NA	TRBJ2-7	CASSPRAQSISYEQYF	TGTGCCAGCTCACCAAGGGCACAGAGCATCTCCTACGAGCAGTACTTC
TRBV12-3/TRBV12-4	many	NA	TRBJ1-1	CASSLLWDTEAFF	TGTGCCAGCAGTCTCCTATGGGACACTGAAGCTTTCTTT
TRBV28	once	TRBD2	TRBJ2-1	CASSPWGTSGYYNEQFF	TGTGCCAGCAGTCCATGGGGGACTAGCGGGTATTACAATGAGCAGTTCTTC
TRBV20-1	few	NA	TRBJ2-7	CSARVRSSYEQYF	TGCAGTGCTAGAGTACGGTCCTCCTACGAGCAGTACTTC
TRBV19	many	TRBD2	TRBJ2-1	CASSMIAGDNHEQFF	TGTGCCAGTAGTATGATAGCGGGAGACAACCATGAGCAGTTCTTC